The 9 T cell receptor beta chains presented below share a single source sample, sequenced in a study of ipilimumab plus nivolumab after autologous stem cell transplantation (dated by TCRdb to about 2021). The protocol used for the library was the immunoSEQ multiplex PCR assay. Entries here come from immuneACCESS through TCRdb and include only in-frame sequences with V and J called. Some clones fail to appear in such tables; in the studies checked, an unresolved V gene covers under half of the shortfall, and the cause of the remainder is unknown. This sample holds approximately 5,000 clones; approximately 76% were observed only once. 15% to 20% of the sample comes from the top ten. Sequenced here: PBMCs, sampled in a trial of ipilimumab plus nivolumab as post-transplant consolidation. Receptor source: a male donor with multiple myeloma.

A few counts support this clone. The chain recombines TRBV7-3 with TRBJ2-5; a possible D gene is TRBD2 (6 bases). Trimming removed 5 bases at V and 4 bases at J, with 14 bases between. Germline assignment: CDR1 SGHTA and CDR2 FQGTGA. The CDR3 is 14 amino acids. CDR3 DNA: TGTGCCAGCAGCCCAGTCGGCGGGGCAGAGACCCAGTACTTC. It codes for CASSPVGGAETQYF.

The J gene is TRBJ2-2, the V gene TRBV4-1, with D perhaps TRBD1 (5 bases). V was clipped by 1 base and J by 0 bases, with 9 bases between them. The CDR3 covers 16 residues. Germline V gives CDR1 MGHRA, CDR2 YSYEKL. The CDR3 DNA sequence: TGCGCCAGCAGCCAAGTTCAGGGAACGAACACCGGGGAGCTGTTTTTT. It is translated as CASSQVQGTNTGELFF.

This clone was recorded only once. The rearrangement uses TRBV27 and TRBJ2-3; D is possibly TRBD2 (7 bases). CDR3 length: 15 amino acids. Germline V gene lookup returns CDR1 MNHEY and CDR2 SMNVEV (reference sequence). Trimming cost V 2 bases and J 4 bases, with 13 bases left between them. This chain's CDR3 is CASSLRRGRADTQYF. DNA of the CDR3: TGTGCCAGCAGTTTACGGCGGGGGCGGGCAGATACGCAGTATTTT.

This clone was found once. The chain employs TRBV7-2 and TRBJ1-4; no reliable D call. Trimming shortened V by 2 bases and J by 4 bases, and 17 bases separated the two germline ends. CDR3 length: 17 residues. The germline gives CDR1 SGHTA, CDR2 FQGNSA. The chain's CDR3 is CASSLLWAGRGNEKLFF. The DNA of the CDR3 is TGTGCCAGCAGCTTACTGTGGGCTGGCCGCGGTAATGAAAAACTGTTTTTT.

The chain's CDR3 is CASSFGVGGYYEQYF. DNA of the CDR3: TGTGCCAGCAGCTTTGGAGTCGGGGGGTACTACGAGCAGTACTTC. This chain uses TRBV7-9 with TRBJ2-7; 7 bases match TRBD2. The CDR3 loop spans 15 amino acids. Germline values: CDR1 SEHNR, CDR2 FQNEAQ (reference sequence). J lost 3 bases, V lost 3 bases, and 8 bases had no gene match.

The chain recombines TRBV19 with TRBJ2-3; TRBD2 agrees at 7 bases. After removal of 11 bases from V and 2 bases from J, the junction contained 4 bases not matched to a gene. Germline V gives CDR1 LNHDA, CDR2 SQIVND (reference sequence). This CDR3 comprises 12 residues. The DNA for the CDR3 is TGTGCCTCGAGCGGGGCCACAGATACGCAGTATTTT. Translated: CASSGATDTQYF.

The chain links TRBV4-2 to TRBJ2-7; D is unclear. V was cut by 0 bases and J by 4 bases, with 10 bases left in between. Germline V gene sequence: CDR1 LGHNA, CDR2 YNFKEQ. The CDR3 is 14 amino acids. The CDR3 region is CASSQEGSRYEQYF. In DNA form, the CDR3 reads TGTGCCAGCAGCCAAGAGGGCAGTAGATACGAGCAGTACTTC.

This chain uses TRBV5-3 with TRBJ2-7, with TRBD1 matching 8 bases. TRBV5-3 is assigned to the ORF class and has an uncertain function. Trimming at V came to 8 bases and at J to 0 bases, leaving 10 bases not matched to a gene. The CDR3 loop spans 15 amino acids. The CDR3 bases are TGTGCCAGCAGTCTCACAGGGGGTAGCTCCTACGAGCAGTACTTC. It translates to CASSLTGGSSYEQYF.

The chain joins TRBV4-1 to TRBJ1-2, with D unresolved. V lost 5 bases, J lost 5 bases, and 6 bases lay in between. This CDR3 has 11 residues. Germline CDR1 MGHRA, CDR2 YSYEKL. The chain's CDR3 is CASSEGYGYTF. CDR3 in DNA: TGCGCCAGCAGCGAGGGTTATGGCTACACCTTC.